This T cell receptor (beta chain) derives from a study of blood T cell repertoires in COVID-19. The study drew participants aged about 18 to 89 years from some 24 US areas. Participant-reported clinical history was the basis for cohort assignment. Two negative PCRs, clearance, or symptom resolution had been documented for recovered Cohort 3 donors. The method was immunoSEQ multiplex PCR; TCRdb's version includes in-frame clones alone and lacks a portion of them. The sample includes 450,000 to 500,000 clones, approximately 91% of them seen just once. V lost 5 bases and J 7 bases, leaving 20 bases between the germline ends. This CDR3 contains 15 residues. The V gene's germline CDR1 is MNHEY and CDR2 SVGAGI.

The rearrangement joins TRBV6-5 to TRBJ1-1; D is ambiguous. The sequenced sample consisted of PBMCs or T cells enriched from blood (not recorded which). The clonotype originates from a woman aged 55-69 years who had recovered from COVID-19. The CDR3 loop is CASSPGRAGGYEAFF. CDR3 nucleotides: TGTGCCAGCAGTCCCGGCCGGGCAGGAGGGTATGAAGCTTTCTTT.